Detailed here is one T cell receptor (beta chain). As originally analysed: Amplification of reference gene primers provided the estimated nucleated cell counts. Data came from immunoSEQ multiplex PCR; TCRdb stores just in-frame clones and leaves some out. That table supplies the V and J calls and clone size; D and trimming were determined from the DNA. The sample has about 150,000 clones, approximately 91% seen once; the top ten hold 0.5% to 0.55%. These data come from a study of blood T cell repertoires in COVID-19. The overall study: The United States, Italy and Spain provided the acute and convalescent COVID-19 samples. PBMCs, B-cell-depleted T cells, or T cells were the source of the cDNA or gDNA that made up the material.

The CDR3 runs 14 residues. Germline V gives CDR1 MNHEY, CDR2 SMNVEV (reference sequence). Trimming cost V 8 bases and J 5 bases; bases outside gene matches: 6. The sample comprised peripheral blood. The TCR sequence derives from a middle-aged man with acute or convalescent COVID-19. This chain links TRBV27 with TRBJ2-3, with 11 bases aligning to TRBD2. The CDR3 loop reads CASHSGGAEDTQYF. CDR3 sequence (DNA): TGTGCCAGCCATAGCGGGGGGGCGGAAGATACGCAGTATTTT.